The 17 T cell receptor beta chains below were found in one sample sequenced in a study of shared clonotypes between healthy human individuals. Sequencing used immunoSEQ multiplex PCR; TCRdb keeps in-frame clones, though not all of them. Among 450,000 to 500,000 clones listed, over 60% were seen once. Sequencing was performed on PBMCs. These TCRs come from a middle-aged woman in good health. Some clones in this sample may be carry-over from other donors' samples.

This clone is a singleton in its sample. A read error may account for a junction end that differs from germline. The gene calls are TRBV4-1 and TRBJ1-1; no reliable D call. This CDR3 is built from 13 residues. The germline V gene encodes CDR1 MGHRA and CDR2 YSYEKL. The CDR3 loop reads CASGQDHNTEAFF. The CDR3 bases are TGCGCCAGCGGCCAAGATCACAACACTGAAGCTTTCTTT.

The V and J genes are TRBV11-1 and TRBJ1-5; D not resolved. The germline CDR1 and CDR2 sequences are SGHAT and FQDESV (reference sequence). V dropped 3 bases and J dropped 7 bases, with 10 bases sitting between them. This CDR3 comprises 13 residues. The CDR3 is CASSLEGGQPQHF. DNA for the CDR3: TGTGCCAGCAGCTTGGAGGGAGGCCAGCCCCAGCATTTT.

This rearrangement joins TRBV5-4 to TRBJ1-1; unclear D gene. Per the germline V gene, CDR1 is SGHNT and CDR2 is YYREEE (reference sequence). V was clipped by 4 bases and J by 3 bases, with 13 bases between them. The CDR3 has 14 residues. For the CDR3, the DNA is TGTGCCAGCAGCGCCGCGGGGTTAGACACTGAAGCTTTCTTT. Its translation: CASSAAGLDTEAFF.

This clone was recorded a few times. The rearrangement joins TRBV30 to TRBJ2-5; D perhaps matches TRBD1 (6 bases). The J call may be wrong; the DNA end is better matched by TRBJ2-7. Germline V gene data show CDR1 as GTSNPN and CDR2 as SVGIG (reference sequence). There are 13 residues in the CDR3. Here the CDR3 DNA reads TGTGCCTGGAGCCGGGACACCCCCTACGAGCAGTACTTC. It translates to CAWSRDTPYEQYF.

This sequence joins TRBV27 and TRBJ2-3, with 7 bases fitting TRBD2. V dropped 6 bases and J dropped 1; count of bases not matched to a gene: 7. This CDR3 has 15 residues. The V gene's germline CDR1 is MNHEY and CDR2 SMNVEV (reference sequence). Written as DNA, the CDR3 is TGTGCCAGCAGAAAAACTAGCGCCCGCACAGATACGCAGTATTTT. Translating gives CASRKTSARTDTQYF.

V is TRBV7-2 and J is TRBJ2-7; possibly TRBD1 for D (6 bases). V was pared by 5 bases and J by 5 bases, with 19 bases between. CDR3 length: 15 amino acids. The germline V gene has CDR1 SGHTA and CDR2 FQGNSA. CDR3 in DNA: TGTGCCAGCAGCCGAACAGGGCTTCCAGTGAACGAGCAGTACTTC. Its translation: CASSRTGLPVNEQYF.

The rearrangement joins TRBV6-6 to TRBJ2-7; D is unclear. With 0 bases removed from V and 3 bases from J, the gap between germline ends came to 12 bases. CDR3 length: 15 residues. Per the germline V gene, CDR1 is MNHNY and CDR2 is SVGAGI (reference sequence). The CDR3 nucleotides read TGTGCCAGCAGTTACTCAGGGCTCCTCAGCTACGAGCAGTACTTC. Its translation is CASSYSGLLSYEQYF.

The sample holds a few counts of this clone. For the CDR3, the DNA is TGTGCCAGCAGCTTAGCAGATACGCAGTATTTT. As protein: CASSLADTQYF. V usage is TRBV7-9 and J usage is TRBJ2-3; D is uncertain. Trimming pared 0 bases from V and 5 bases from J, leaving 0 bases between. The length of the CDR3 is 11 residues. Germline V gives CDR1 SEHNR, CDR2 FQNEAQ (reference sequence).

This clone is a singleton in its sample. At one boundary the junction diverges from the germline segment, which might be a read error. The chain has TRBV4-2 and TRBJ2-7; D possibly matches TRBD1 or TRBD2 (5 bases each). Germline values: CDR1 LGHNA, CDR2 YNFKEQ. The length of the CDR3 is 16 residues. The CDR3 spells CASSHDEGQGVDEQHF. The CDR3 DNA is TGTGCCAGCAGCCATGACGAGGGGCAGGGCGTCGACGAGCAGCACTTC.

The rearrangement links TRBV27 to TRBJ2-7; D call uncertain. This CDR3 is built from 14 residues. V lost 5 bases to trimming and J lost 4 bases, with 15 bases between them. Germline V lookup: CDR1 MNHEY, CDR2 SMNVEV (reference sequence). The CDR3 sequence: CASSRALAGYEQYF. DNA for the CDR3: TGTGCCAGCAGTCGCGCCCTCGCCGGGTACGAGCAGTACTTC.

J is TRBJ2-2 and V is TRBV2, with D perhaps being TRBD1 or TRBD2 (6 bases each). Germline CDR1 is SNHLY and CDR2 is FYNNEI. The length of the CDR3 is 14 residues. V gave up 7 bases and J gave up 0 bases, with 9 bases separating them. The CDR3 loop reads CASKGGTNTGELFF. In nucleotides, the CDR3 is TGTGCCAGCAAGGGGGGAACGAACACCGGGGAGCTGTTTTTT.

This clone was seen only a few times. The chain links TRBV5-4 to TRBJ1-1, with a possible D match to TRBD1 (5 bases). The V end lost 2 bases, the J end lost 1 base, and 9 bases lay between the germline ends. Germline V gives CDR1 SGHNT, CDR2 YYREEE (reference sequence). The length of the CDR3 is 14 residues. In DNA, the CDR3 is TGTGCCAGCAGCTTCCGGGACCGGAACACTGAAGCTTTCTTT. Its translation is CASSFRDRNTEAFF. Full variable domain (missing parts from reference TRBV5-4 and TRBJ1-1): ETGVTQSPTHLIKTRGQQVTLRCSSQSGHNTVSWYQQALGQGPQFIFQYYREEENGRGNFPPRFSGLQFPNYSSELNVNALELDDSALYLCASSFRDRNTEAFFGQGTRLTVV.

The chain uses TRBV5-4 and TRBJ2-7; TRBD2 is a possible D gene (5 bases). The germline V gene encodes CDR1 SGHNT and CDR2 YYREEE (reference sequence). CDR3 size: 15 residues. Trimming took off 2 bases at V and 4 bases at J, with 16 bases between the two ends. CDR3 protein: CASSFKAAGGYEQYF. CDR3 DNA: TGTGCCAGCAGCTTTAAAGCGGCCGGTGGGTACGAGCAGTACTTC.

The chain combines TRBV28 with TRBJ2-6; D is ambiguous. This CDR3 has 17 residues. The V end lost 4 bases, the J end lost 0 bases, and 13 bases lay between the germline ends. From germline, CDR1 is MDHEN and CDR2 SYDVKM. The CDR3 bases are TGTGCCAGCAGTTGGGCCCGGGCTTCCTCTGGGGCCAACGTCCTGACTTTC. It codes for CASSWARASSGANVLTF.

This chain links TRBV7-3 with TRBJ2-1; TRBD2 matches 10 bases. The length of the CDR3 is 17 residues. Germline CDR1 is SGHTA and CDR2 is FQGTGA. J lost 5 bases, V lost 7 bases, and 14 bases had no gene match. DNA of the CDR3: TGTGCCAGCAACACACCCCCAGCGGGAGGGCCCCACAATGAGCAGTTCTTC. It specifies CASNTPPAGGPHNEQFF.

This chain joins TRBV19 and TRBJ1-2, with D unclear. V shed 3 bases and J shed 2 bases, with 10 bases lying between them. The germline gives CDR1 LNHDA, CDR2 SQIVND (reference sequence). The CDR3 sequence is 14 residues long. The CDR3 is CASSMGSINYGYTF. The CDR3 DNA is TGTGCCAGTAGTATGGGCAGTATAAACTATGGCTACACCTTC.

This chain joins TRBV7-7 and TRBJ2-7; 8 nucleotides line up with TRBD1. CDR1 is SSHAT, CDR2 FNYEAQ, per germline (reference sequence). V was pared by 5 bases and J by 0 bases, with 12 bases of the junction left unmatched. The CDR3 runs to 17 residues. CDR3 loop: CASSPECYRGISYEQYF. The CDR3 DNA is TGTGCCAGCAGCCCCGAGTGTTACAGGGGGATCTCCTACGAGCAGTACTTC.